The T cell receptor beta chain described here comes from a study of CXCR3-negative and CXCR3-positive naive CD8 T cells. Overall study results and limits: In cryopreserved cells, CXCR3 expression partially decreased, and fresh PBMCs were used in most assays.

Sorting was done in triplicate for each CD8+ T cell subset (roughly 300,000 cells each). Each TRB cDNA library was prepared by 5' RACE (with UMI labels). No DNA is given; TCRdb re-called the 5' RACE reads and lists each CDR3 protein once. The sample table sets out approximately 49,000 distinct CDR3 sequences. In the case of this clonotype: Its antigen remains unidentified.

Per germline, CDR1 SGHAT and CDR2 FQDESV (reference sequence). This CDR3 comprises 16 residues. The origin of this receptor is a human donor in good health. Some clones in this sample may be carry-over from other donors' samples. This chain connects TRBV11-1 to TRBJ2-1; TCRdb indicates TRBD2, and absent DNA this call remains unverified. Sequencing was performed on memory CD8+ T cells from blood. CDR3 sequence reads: CASSPTGGRNYNEQFF.